This T cell receptor (beta chain) stems from a study of blood T cells in healthy people across ages. Background on the study: Researchers report that template switching captured about one barcoded beta molecule per two T cells.

A few counts support this clonotype. The antigen remains unidentified. The CDR3 runs to 14 residues. V was clipped by 4 bases and J by 10 bases; unmatched bases: 8. The V gene's germline CDR1 is MGHRA and CDR2 YSYEKL. Study-level results: Per million T cells, TCR beta diversity dropped roughly linearly as age increased. Percentage of naive T cells showed a strong correlation with TCR beta diversity.

Alongside a J-beta primer mix, a sample-barcoded 5' primer served in a second PCR lasting about 7 to 11 cycles. One entry per CDR3 protein, called by TCRdb with MiXCR from the 5' RACE reads. Of 1,500,000 or so distinct CDR3 sequences detected, 35% to 45% appear once; the ten largest clones hold about 3.8%. V gene TRBV4-1 combines with J gene TRBJ1-4; 8 bases align to TRBD1. The sequencing input was blood. This clonotype was sampled from a woman between 18 and 29 years old in good health. The DNA for the CDR3 is TGCGCCAGCAGCCCCGGACAGGGTAACGGAAAACTGTTTTTT. This encodes CASSPGQGNGKLFF.